This TCR beta chain appears in the sequencing data of a study of blood T cell repertoires in COVID-19. Clones were read by immunoSEQ multiplex PCR, and TCRdb kept only the in-frame ones, dropping some. Counted here are 150,000 or so clones, just under 85% occurring once; the ten biggest clones make up over 2.5%. CDR1 is SGHDN and CDR2 is FVKESK in the germline V gene. Deletions cut 1 base from V and 14 bases from J, with 17 bases between. CDR3 length: 13 amino acids. The TCR originated in a woman older than 75 with acute or convalescent COVID-19. The sample taken for sequencing was peripheral blood. The chain couples TRBV14 to TRBJ1-2; D is ambiguous. The CDR3 bases are TGTGCCAGCAGCCAAGTTAACGACCGACTGAAAACCTTC. It codes for CASSQVNDRLKTF. Variable domain in full (rest from reference TRBV14 and TRBJ1-2): EAGVTQFPSHSVIEKGQTVTLRCDPISGHDNLYWYRRVMGKEIKFLLHFVKESKQDESGMPNNRFLAERTGGTYSTLKVQPAELEDSGVYFCASSQVNDRLKTFGSGTRLTVV.